This T cell receptor beta chain was retrieved from a study of cytomegalovirus exposure and HLA in healthy donors. Regarding the study as a whole: Some TCR beta chains (more than 150 of them) were listed as cytomegalovirus-associated. The finding came from a later analysis; first-cohort TCR clusters tended to co-occur in the 95 to 150 validation repertoires.

Germline CDR1 SGHAT, CDR2 FQNNGV. The CDR3 spans 16 residues. V was pared by 5 bases and J by 0 bases, with 17 bases between. A roughly 120-subject validation cohort, separate from the approximately 720-subject first cohort, supplied the donors. Libraries were prepared by immunoSEQ multiplex PCR; TCRdb keeps only in-frame clonotypes and omits some of them. The sample yields a few hundred thousand clones, around 90% seen once. As for this clone: Its antigen is unidentified.

The sequence was collected from a woman aged 18 to 35 in good health and CMV-seronegative. The V gene is TRBV11-2, the J gene TRBJ2-7; D might be TRBD2 (5 bases). Specimen: PBMCs. The DNA for the CDR3 is TGTGCCAGCAGCCCACCGGACGGAGGACGCTCCTACGAGCAGTACTTC. It codes for CASSPPDGGRSYEQYF.